The T cell receptor beta chain described here comes from a study of blood T cell repertoires in COVID-19. Study details: Collection of acute and convalescent COVID-19 samples took place in the United States, Italy and Spain. T cells, B-cell-depleted T cells, or PBMCs supplied cDNA or gDNA.

In germline, CDR1 is KGHSH, CDR2 LQKENI. The CDR3 length is 16 residues. Losses at the gene ends were 3 bases for V and 5 bases for J; bases not matched to a gene: 6. As originally analysed: Amplifying reference gene primers gave estimates of nucleated cell counts. Assay: immunoSEQ multiplex PCR; the TCRdb copy retains only in-frame clones and omits some. For V, J and clone size, that table is used; D and trimming come from the DNA. The sample lists 200,000 to 250,000 clones, roughly 84% occurring once. Sequencing was performed on peripheral blood. The gene calls are TRBV18 and TRBJ1-4; 10 bases fit TRBD1. The TCR sequence derives from a man aged 45-60 years with active or convalescent COVID-19. Written as DNA, the CDR3 is TGTGCCAGCTCACCCCGGGACAGGGGCGGAAATGAAAAACTGTTTTTT. Translating gives CASSPRDRGGNEKLFF.